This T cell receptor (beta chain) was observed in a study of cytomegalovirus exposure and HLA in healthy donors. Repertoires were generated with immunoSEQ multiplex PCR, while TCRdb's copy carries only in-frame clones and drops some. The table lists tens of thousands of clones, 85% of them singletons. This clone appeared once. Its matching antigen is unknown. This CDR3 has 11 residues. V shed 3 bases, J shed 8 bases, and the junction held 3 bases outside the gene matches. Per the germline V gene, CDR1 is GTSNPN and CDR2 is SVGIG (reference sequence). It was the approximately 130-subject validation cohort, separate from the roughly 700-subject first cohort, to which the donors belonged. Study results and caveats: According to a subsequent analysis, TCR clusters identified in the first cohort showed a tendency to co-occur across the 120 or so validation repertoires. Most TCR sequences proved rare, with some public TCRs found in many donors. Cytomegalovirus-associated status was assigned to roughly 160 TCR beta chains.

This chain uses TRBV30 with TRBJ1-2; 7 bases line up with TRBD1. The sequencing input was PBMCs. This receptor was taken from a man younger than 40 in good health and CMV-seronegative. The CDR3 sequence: CAWRGGGGYTF. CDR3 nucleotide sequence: TGTGCCTGGAGAGGAGGGGGCGGCTACACCTTC.